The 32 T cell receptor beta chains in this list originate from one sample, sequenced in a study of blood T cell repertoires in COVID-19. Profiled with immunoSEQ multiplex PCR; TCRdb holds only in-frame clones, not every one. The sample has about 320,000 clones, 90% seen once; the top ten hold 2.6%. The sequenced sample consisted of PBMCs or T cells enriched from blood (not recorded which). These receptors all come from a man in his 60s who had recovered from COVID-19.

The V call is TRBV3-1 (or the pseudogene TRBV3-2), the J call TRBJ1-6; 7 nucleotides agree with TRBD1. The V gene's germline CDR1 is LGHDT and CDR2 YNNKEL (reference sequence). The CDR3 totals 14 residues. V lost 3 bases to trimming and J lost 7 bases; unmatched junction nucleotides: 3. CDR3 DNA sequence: TGTGCCAGCAGCCAGAGACAGGGAAATTCACCCCTCCACTTT. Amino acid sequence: CASSQRQGNSPLHF.

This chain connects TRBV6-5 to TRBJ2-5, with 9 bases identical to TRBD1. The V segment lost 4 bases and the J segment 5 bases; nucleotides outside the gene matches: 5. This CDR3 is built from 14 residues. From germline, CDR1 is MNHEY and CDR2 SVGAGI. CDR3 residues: CASSSGTGWETQYF. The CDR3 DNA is TGTGCCAGCAGTTCCGGGACAGGGTGGGAGACCCAGTACTTC.

The chain's CDR3 is CATSGAGTGGKTQYF. CDR3 DNA: TGTGCCACCAGCGGGGCCGGGACAGGGGGAAAGACCCAGTACTTC. V and J are TRBV24-1 and TRBJ2-5; 11 nucleotides line up with TRBD1. Germline V gene lookup returns CDR1 KGHDR and CDR2 SFDVKD. After removal of 7 bases from V and 6 bases from J, the junction contained 9 bases not matched to a gene. CDR3 length: 15 amino acids.

CDR3 region: CASRRGGSTYNEQFF. The DNA for the CDR3 is TGTGCCAGCAGGAGGGGCGGGAGTACGTACAATGAGCAGTTCTTC. This sequence joins TRBV2 and TRBJ2-1; TRBD2 aligns across 7 bases. Per germline, CDR1 SNHLY and CDR2 FYNNEI. This CDR3 has 15 residues. The V and J ends lost 6 bases and 4 bases, in that order; junction bases with no gene match: 9.

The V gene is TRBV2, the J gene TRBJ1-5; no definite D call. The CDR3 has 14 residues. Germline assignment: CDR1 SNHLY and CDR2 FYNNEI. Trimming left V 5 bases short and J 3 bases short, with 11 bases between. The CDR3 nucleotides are TGTGCCAGCAGTACGTTTACAGACAATCAGCCCCAGCATTTT. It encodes CASSTFTDNQPQHF.

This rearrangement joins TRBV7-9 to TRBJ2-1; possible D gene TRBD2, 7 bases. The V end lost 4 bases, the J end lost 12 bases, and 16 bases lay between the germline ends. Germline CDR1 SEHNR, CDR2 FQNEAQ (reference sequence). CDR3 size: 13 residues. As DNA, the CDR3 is TGTGCCAGCAGCTCCCTCGAGGGGGAGGGGCAGTTCTTC. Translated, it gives CASSSLEGEGQFF.

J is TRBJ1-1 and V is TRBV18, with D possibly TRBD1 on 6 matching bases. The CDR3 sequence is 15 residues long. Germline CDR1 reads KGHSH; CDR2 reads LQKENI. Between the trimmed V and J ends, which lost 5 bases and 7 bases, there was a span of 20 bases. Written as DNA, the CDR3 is TGTGCCAGCTCAACAGGGATGTTCGGACTAGATGAAGCTTTCTTT. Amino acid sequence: CASSTGMFGLDEAFF.

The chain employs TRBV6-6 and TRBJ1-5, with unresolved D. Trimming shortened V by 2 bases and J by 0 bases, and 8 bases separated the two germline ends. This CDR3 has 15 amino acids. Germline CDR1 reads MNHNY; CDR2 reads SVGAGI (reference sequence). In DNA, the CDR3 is TGTGCCAGCAGTTACCTCGGGTATAGCAATCAGCCCCAGCATTTT. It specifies CASSYLGYSNQPQHF.

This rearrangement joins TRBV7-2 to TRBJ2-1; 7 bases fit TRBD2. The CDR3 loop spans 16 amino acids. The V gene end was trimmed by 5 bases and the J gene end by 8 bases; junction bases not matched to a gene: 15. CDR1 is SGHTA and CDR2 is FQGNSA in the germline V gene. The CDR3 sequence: CASSMTSTVLGDEQFF. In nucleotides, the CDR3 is TGTGCCAGCAGCATGACTAGCACCGTTCTAGGCGATGAGCAGTTCTTC.

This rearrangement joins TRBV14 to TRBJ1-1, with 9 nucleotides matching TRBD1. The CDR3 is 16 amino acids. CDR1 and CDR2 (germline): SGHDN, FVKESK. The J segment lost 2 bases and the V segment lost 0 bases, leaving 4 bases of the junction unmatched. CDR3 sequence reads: CASSQDWGQGNTEAFF. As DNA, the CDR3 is TGTGCCAGCAGCCAAGATTGGGGACAGGGAAACACTGAAGCTTTCTTT.

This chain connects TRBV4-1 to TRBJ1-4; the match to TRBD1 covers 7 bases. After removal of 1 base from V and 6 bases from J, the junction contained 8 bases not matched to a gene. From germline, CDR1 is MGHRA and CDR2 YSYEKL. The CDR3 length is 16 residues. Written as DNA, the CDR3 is TGCGCCAGCAGCCAAGTTGGGCAGGGGGATTATGAAAAACTGTTTTTT. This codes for CASSQVGQGDYEKLFF.

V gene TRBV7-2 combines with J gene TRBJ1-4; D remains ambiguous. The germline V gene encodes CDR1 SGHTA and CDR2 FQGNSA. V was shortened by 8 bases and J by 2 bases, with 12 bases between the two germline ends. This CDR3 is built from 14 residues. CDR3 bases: TGTGCCAGCCGAGAGACAACGACTAATGAAAAACTGTTTTTT. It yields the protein CASRETTTNEKLFF.

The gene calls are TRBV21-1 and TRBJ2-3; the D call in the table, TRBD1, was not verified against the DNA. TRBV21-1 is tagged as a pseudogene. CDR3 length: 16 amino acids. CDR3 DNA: TGTGCCAGCAGCTTGCCCCGGGACAGGGCCACAGATACGCAGTATTTT. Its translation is CASSLPRDRATDTQYF.

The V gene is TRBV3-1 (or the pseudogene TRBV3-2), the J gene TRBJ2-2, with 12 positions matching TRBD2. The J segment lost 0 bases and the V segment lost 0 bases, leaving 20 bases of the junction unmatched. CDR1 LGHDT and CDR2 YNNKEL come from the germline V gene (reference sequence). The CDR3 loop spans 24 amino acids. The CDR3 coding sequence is TGTGCCAGCAGCCAAGATCTTGGGTGGGTCGGCAGGACTAGCGGGAAGGCGAACACCGGGGAGCTGTTTTTT. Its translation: CASSQDLGWVGRTSGKANTGELFF.

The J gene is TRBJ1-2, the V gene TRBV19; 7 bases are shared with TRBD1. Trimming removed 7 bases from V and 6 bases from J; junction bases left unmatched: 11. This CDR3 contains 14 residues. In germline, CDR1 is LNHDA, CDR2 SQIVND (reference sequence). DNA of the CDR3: TGTGCCAGTACCGACAGGGATAATAAGAATGGCTACACCTTC. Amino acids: CASTDRDNKNGYTF.

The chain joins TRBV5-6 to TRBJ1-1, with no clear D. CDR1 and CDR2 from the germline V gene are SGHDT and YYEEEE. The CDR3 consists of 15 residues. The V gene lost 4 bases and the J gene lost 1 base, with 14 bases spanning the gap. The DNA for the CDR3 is TGTGCCAGCAGCCTACCGGGATTCGCGAACACTGAAGCTTTCTTT. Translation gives CASSLPGFANTEAFF. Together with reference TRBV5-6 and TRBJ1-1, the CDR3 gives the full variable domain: DAGVTQSPTHLIKTRGQQVTLRCSPKSGHDTVSWYQQALGQGPQFIFQYYEEEERQRGNFPDRFSGHQFPNYSSELNVNALLLGDSALYLCASSLPGFANTEAFFGQGTRLTVV.

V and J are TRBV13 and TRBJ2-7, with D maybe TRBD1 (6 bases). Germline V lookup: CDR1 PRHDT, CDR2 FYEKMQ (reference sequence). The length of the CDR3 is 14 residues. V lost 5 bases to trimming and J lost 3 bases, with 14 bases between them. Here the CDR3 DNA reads TGTGCCAGCAGCCCCCATTGGGACAACTACGAGCAGTACTTC. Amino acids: CASSPHWDNYEQYF.

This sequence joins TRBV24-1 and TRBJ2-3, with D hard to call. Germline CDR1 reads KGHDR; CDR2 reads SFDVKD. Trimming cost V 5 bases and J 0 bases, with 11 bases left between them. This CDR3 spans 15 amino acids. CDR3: CATSGPYESTDTQYF. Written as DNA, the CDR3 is TGTGCCACCAGTGGCCCCTATGAGAGCACAGATACGCAGTATTTT.

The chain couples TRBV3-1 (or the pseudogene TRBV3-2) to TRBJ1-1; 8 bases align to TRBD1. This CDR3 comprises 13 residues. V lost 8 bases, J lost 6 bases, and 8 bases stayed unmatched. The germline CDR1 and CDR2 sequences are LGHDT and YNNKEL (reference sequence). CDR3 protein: CASRTGSFAEAFF. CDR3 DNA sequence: TGTGCCAGCCGGACAGGGAGTTTCGCTGAAGCTTTCTTT.

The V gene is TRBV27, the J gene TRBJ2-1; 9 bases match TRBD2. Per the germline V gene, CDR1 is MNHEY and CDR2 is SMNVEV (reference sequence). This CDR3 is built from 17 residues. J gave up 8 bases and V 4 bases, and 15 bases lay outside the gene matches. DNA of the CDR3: TGTGCCAGCAGTTCCACCGCCGGGACTAGCCTCTTCGATGAGCAGTTCTTC. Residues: CASSSTAGTSLFDEQFF.

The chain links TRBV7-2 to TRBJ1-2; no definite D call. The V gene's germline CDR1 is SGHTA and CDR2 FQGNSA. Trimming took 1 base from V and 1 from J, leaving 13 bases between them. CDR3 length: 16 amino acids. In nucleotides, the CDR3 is TGTGCCAGCAGCTTAGAGTTCGAGGTTTTTAACTATGGCTACACCTTC. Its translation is CASSLEFEVFNYGYTF.

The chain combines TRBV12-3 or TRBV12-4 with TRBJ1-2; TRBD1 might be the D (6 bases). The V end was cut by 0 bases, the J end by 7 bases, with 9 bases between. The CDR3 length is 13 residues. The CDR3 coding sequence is TGTGCCAGCAGTTTAGCCCGGACAGTTGGCTACACCTTC. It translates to CASSLARTVGYTF.

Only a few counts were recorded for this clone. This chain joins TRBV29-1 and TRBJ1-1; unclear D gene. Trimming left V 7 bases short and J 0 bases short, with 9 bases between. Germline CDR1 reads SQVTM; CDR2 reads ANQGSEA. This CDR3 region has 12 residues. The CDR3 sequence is CSGRLMNTEAFF. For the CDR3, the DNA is TGCAGCGGGCGGCTCATGAACACTGAAGCTTTCTTT.

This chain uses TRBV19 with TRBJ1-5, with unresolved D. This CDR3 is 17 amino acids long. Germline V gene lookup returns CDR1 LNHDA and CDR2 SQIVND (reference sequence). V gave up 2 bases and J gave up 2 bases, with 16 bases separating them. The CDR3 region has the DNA TGTGCCAGTAGTATAATCCAGCGGAGGACTGGCAATCAGCCCCAGCATTTT. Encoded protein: CASSIIQRRTGNQPQHF. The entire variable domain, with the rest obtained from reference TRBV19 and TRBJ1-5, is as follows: DGGITQSPKYLFRKEGQNVTLSCEQNLNHDAMYWYRQDPGQGLRLIYYSQIVNDFQKGDIAEGYSVSREKKESFPLTVTSAQKNPTAFYLCASSIIQRRTGNQPQHFGDGTRLSIL.

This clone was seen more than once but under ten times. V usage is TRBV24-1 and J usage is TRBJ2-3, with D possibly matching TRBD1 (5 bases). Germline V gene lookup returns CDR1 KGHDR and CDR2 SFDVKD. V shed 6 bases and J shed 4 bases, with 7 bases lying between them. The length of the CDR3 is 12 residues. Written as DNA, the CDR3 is TGTGCCACCAGTCTGGGGCCAGATACGCAGTATTTT. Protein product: CATSLGPDTQYF.

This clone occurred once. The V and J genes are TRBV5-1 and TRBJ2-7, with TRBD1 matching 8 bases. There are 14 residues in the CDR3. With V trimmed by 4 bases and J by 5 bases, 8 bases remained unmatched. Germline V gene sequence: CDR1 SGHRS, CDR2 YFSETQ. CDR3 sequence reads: CASSTLDRGNEQYF. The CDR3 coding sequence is TGCGCCAGCAGCACCCTAGACAGGGGAAACGAGCAGTACTTC.

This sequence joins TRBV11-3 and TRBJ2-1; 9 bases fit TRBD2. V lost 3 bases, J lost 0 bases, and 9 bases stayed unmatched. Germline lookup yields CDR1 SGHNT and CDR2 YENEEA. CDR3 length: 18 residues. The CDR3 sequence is CASSLPQSGRSSYNEQFF. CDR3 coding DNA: TGTGCCAGCAGCTTGCCCCAGAGCGGGAGGTCCTCCTACAATGAGCAGTTCTTC.

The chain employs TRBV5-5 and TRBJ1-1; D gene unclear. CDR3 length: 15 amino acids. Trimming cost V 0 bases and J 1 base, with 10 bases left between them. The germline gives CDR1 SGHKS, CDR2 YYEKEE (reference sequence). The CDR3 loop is CASSLAATGNTEAFF. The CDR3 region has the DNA TGTGCCAGCAGCTTGGCCGCGACGGGGAACACTGAAGCTTTCTTT. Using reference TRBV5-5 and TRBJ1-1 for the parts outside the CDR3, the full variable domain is DAGVTQSPTHLIKTRGQQVTLRCSPISGHKSVSWYQQVLGQGPQFIFQYYEKEERGRGNFPDRFSARQFPNYSSELNVNALLLGDSALYLCASSLAATGNTEAFFGQGTRLTVV.

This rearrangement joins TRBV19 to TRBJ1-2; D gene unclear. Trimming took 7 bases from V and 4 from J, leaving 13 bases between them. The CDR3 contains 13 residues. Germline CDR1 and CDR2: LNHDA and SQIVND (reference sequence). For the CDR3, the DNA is TGTGCCAGTACCTCCCCATCCAGCTATGGCTACACCTTC. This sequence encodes CASTSPSSYGYTF.

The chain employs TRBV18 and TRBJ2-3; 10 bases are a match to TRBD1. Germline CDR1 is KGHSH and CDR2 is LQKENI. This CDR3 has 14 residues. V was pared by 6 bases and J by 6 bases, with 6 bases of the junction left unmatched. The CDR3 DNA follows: TGTGCCAGCTCGTGGACAGGGGGAATTGATACGCAGTATTTT. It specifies CASSWTGGIDTQYF.

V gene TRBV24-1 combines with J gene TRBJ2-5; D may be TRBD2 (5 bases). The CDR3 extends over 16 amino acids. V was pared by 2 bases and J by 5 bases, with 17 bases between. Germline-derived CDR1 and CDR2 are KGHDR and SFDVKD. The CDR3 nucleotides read TGTGCCACCAGTGATTCCGGGCTAGGGAGTGGGGAGACCCAGTACTTC. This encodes CATSDSGLGSGETQYF.

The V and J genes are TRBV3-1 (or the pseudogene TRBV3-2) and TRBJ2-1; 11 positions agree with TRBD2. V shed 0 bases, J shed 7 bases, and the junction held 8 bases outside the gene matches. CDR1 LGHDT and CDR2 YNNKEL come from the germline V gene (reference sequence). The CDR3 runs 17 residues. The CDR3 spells CASSQEELAGVVNEQFF. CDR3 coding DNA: TGTGCCAGCAGCCAAGAGGAACTAGCGGGAGTAGTTAATGAGCAGTTCTTC.